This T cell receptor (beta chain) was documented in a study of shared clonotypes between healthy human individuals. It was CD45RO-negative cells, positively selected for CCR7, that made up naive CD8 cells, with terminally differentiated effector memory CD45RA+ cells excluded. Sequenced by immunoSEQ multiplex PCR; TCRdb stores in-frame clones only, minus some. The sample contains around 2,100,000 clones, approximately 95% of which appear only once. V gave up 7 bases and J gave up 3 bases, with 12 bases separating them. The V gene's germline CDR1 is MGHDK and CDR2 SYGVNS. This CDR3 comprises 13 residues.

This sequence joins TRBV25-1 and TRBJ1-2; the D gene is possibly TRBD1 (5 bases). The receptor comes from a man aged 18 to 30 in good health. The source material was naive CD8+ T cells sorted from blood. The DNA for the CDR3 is TGTGCCAGCACCGGGACCGAAGACTATGGCTACACCTTC. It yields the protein CASTGTEDYGYTF.